A single sample is the source of the 18 T cell receptor beta chains below, sequenced in a study of blood T cells in healthy people across ages. The authors ran a second PCR of about 7 to 11 cycles using a sample-barcoded 5' primer and a J-beta primer mix. Each CDR3 protein is one row after TCRdb ran MiXCR on the 5' RACE reads. The table includes around 500,000 distinct CDR3 sequences, about 27% detected once. The same data also went into a second study, on T cells of mothers and their children.

Sequenced sample: blood. The receptors stem from a boy between 2 and 10 years old in good health.

A word on this clonotype: A junction boundary mismatches the germline segment, possibly from a read error. The chain links TRBV5-1 to TRBJ2-3; TRBD1 or TRBD2 may be the D gene (5 bases each). The CDR3 is 13 residues long. Germline V gene lookup returns CDR1 SGHRS and CDR2 YFSETQ. This CDR3 is CASSRDLTDTRYF. In DNA form, the CDR3 reads TGCGCCAGCAGCAGGGACCTCACAGATACGCGGTATTTT. The full variable domain, rest sourced from reference TRBV5-1 and TRBJ2-3, is KAGVTQTPRYLIKTRGQQVTLSCSPISGHRSVSWYQQTPGQGLQFLFEYFSETQRNKGNFPGRFSGRQFSNSRSEMNVSTLELGDSALYLCASSRDLTDTRYFGPGTRLTVL.

The chain joins TRBV5-6 to TRBJ2-3; no firm D call. The CDR3 has 14 amino acids. V dropped 3 bases and J dropped 2 bases, with 10 bases sitting between them. Per the germline V gene, CDR1 is SGHDT and CDR2 is YYEEEE. For the CDR3, the DNA is TGTGCCAGCAGCTCCCCTCCATACACAGATACGCAGTATTTT. Residues: CASSSPPYTDTQYF.

This clonotype was seen more than once but under ten times. The gene calls are TRBV13 and TRBJ2-3; D could derive from TRBD1 or TRBD2 (5 bases each). The CDR3 length is 17 residues. The V end lost 5 bases, the J end lost 3 bases, and 21 bases lay between the germline ends. The germline V gene has CDR1 PRHDT and CDR2 FYEKMQ (reference sequence). The CDR3 nucleotides are TGTGCCAGCAGCGACCGGACGGGACGGAGACGTACAGATACGCAGTATTTT. Translated: CASSDRTGRRRTDTQYF.

The chain links TRBV15 to TRBJ2-1, with 12 positions matching TRBD2. This CDR3 spans 18 amino acids. V was clipped by 1 base and J by 4 bases; unmatched bases: 8. CDR1 is LNHNV and CDR2 is YYDKDF in the germline V gene (reference sequence). The CDR3 sequence: CATSRALAGGPGYNEQFF. In DNA form, the CDR3 reads TGTGCCACCAGCAGAGCCCTAGCGGGGGGGCCGGGGTACAATGAGCAGTTCTTC.

The chain is built from TRBV7-9 and TRBJ1-4, with D possibly TRBD1 on 6 matching bases. From germline, CDR1 is SEHNR and CDR2 FQNEAQ (reference sequence). The CDR3 covers 14 residues. Trimming took 7 bases from V and 3 from J, leaving 12 bases between them. The CDR3 DNA is TGTGCCAGCATCTCGGGGGGCTCTAATGAAAAACTGTTTTTT. Its translation is CASISGGSNEKLFF. The full variable domain, in which reference TRBV7-9 and TRBJ1-4 provide the parts outside the CDR3, is DTGVSQNPRHKITKRGQNVTFRCDPISEHNRLYWYRQTLGQGPEFLTYFQNEAQLEKSRLLSDRFSAERPKGSFSTLEIQRTEQGDSAMYLCASISGGSNEKLFFGSGTQLSVL.

V is TRBV12-3 or TRBV12-4 and J is TRBJ1-1; tentative D call: TRBD1 (5 bases). Deletions cut 0 bases from V and 1 base from J, with 12 bases between. The CDR3 is 16 amino acids. The CDR3 DNA is TGTGCCAGCAGTTTAGCGCTGGGTACAGGGAACACTGAAGCTTTCTTT. The encoded protein is CASSLALGTGNTEAFF.

Note on this clonotype: One end of the junction varies from germline; a read error may be responsible. The chain couples TRBV15 to TRBJ1-2; D call uncertain. Germline values: CDR1 LNHNV, CDR2 YYDKDF (reference sequence). The CDR3 has 12 residues. This CDR3 reads CATSRDIGQALF. In DNA form, the CDR3 reads TGTGCCACCAGCAGAGATATTGGGCAGGCTCTCTTC.

The chain couples TRBV3-1 to TRBJ2-5; TRBD2 agrees at 9 bases. Germline trimming cut 4 bases from V and 0 bases from J; bases unmatched to any gene: 6. CDR1 and CDR2 from the germline V gene are LGHDT and YNNKEL (reference sequence). The CDR3 spans 16 residues. The CDR3 loop is CASSLQLAGYQETQYF. Here the CDR3 DNA reads TGTGCCAGCAGCCTCCAACTAGCGGGCTACCAAGAGACCCAGTACTTC.

Many counts were recorded for this clonotype. The chain has TRBV10-2 and TRBJ2-5; the match to TRBD2 covers 8 bases. Germline values: CDR1 WSHSY, CDR2 SAAADI. J was trimmed by 2 bases and V by 9 bases; bases with no gene match: 14. The CDR3 is 16 amino acids. The CDR3 region has the DNA TGCGCCAGTTCCCGGTCAGCGGGAGACGTACAAGAGACCCAGTACTTC. It specifies CASSRSAGDVQETQYF.

The V gene is TRBV15, the J gene TRBJ1-1; D ambiguous. The ends were cut back, 0 bases at V and 6 bases at J, with 5 bases in the middle. Per germline, CDR1 LNHNV and CDR2 YYDKDF (reference sequence). The CDR3 length is 12 residues. CDR3 sequence reads: CATSRDVAEAFF. CDR3 nucleotides: TGTGCCACCAGCAGAGATGTGGCTGAAGCTTTCTTT.

This clonotype was seen more than once but under ten times. V is TRBV14 and J is TRBJ2-5; D might be TRBD2 (6 bases). V shed 2 bases and J shed 1 base, with 17 bases lying between them. CDR1 is SGHDN and CDR2 is FVKESK in the germline V gene. The CDR3 consists of 17 residues. The CDR3 loop is CASSQRLTRTTQETQYF. For the CDR3, the DNA is TGTGCCAGCAGCCAAAGACTCACTCGGACTACCCAAGAGACCCAGTACTTC.

In its sample, this clonotype was seen a few times. The chain uses TRBV19 and TRBJ2-1, with 11 nucleotides matching TRBD2. The J segment lost 5 bases and the V segment lost 6 bases, leaving 6 bases of the junction unmatched. Germline CDR1 reads LNHDA; CDR2 reads SQIVND (reference sequence). The CDR3 runs 15 residues. CDR3 in DNA: TGTGCCAGTAGAACCTCGACTAGCGGGAACAATGAGCAGTTCTTC. It encodes CASRTSTSGNNEQFF. The full variable domain, its missing parts supplied by reference TRBV19 and TRBJ2-1, is DGGITQSPKYLFRKEGQNVTLSCEQNLNHDAMYWYRQDPGQGLRLIYYSQIVNDFQKGDIAEGYSVSREKKESFPLTVTSAQKNPTAFYLCASRTSTSGNNEQFFGPGTRLTVL.

This clonotype came up a few times. The V call is TRBV6-1, the J call TRBJ2-7; D is perhaps TRBD1 (5 bases). The CDR3 loop spans 15 amino acids. Trimming cost V 3 bases and J 3 bases, with 15 bases left between them. CDR1 is MNHNS, CDR2 SASEGT, per germline. CDR3 in amino acids: CASSENLGDHYEQYF. For the CDR3, the DNA is TGTGCCAGCAGTGAGAATTTAGGGGATCACTACGAGCAGTACTTC.

In its sample, this clonotype was seen a few times. V and J are TRBV7-9 and TRBJ2-7; TRBD2 matches 8 bases. The CDR3 is made up of 16 amino acids. Unmatched junction bases numbered 13, after V lost 3 bases and J lost 6 bases. Germline V lookup: CDR1 SEHNR, CDR2 FQNEAQ (reference sequence). CDR3 nucleotides: TGTGCCAGCAGCTTTTTTGCTAGCGGGTCATCGGGCGAGCAGTACTTC. Translation: CASSFFASGSSGEQYF.

V gene TRBV20-1 combines with J gene TRBJ2-5; 10 positions agree with TRBD2. Germline-derived CDR1 and CDR2 are DFQATT and SNEGSKA (reference sequence). V trimming: 0 bases; J trimming: 5 bases; junction bases outside the gene matches: 3. The CDR3 consists of 14 residues. CDR3 protein: CSARDPSGSETQYF. The CDR3 coding sequence is TGCAGTGCTAGAGACCCTAGCGGGAGCGAGACCCAGTACTTC.

In its sample, this clonotype was seen a few times. The chain recombines TRBV12-3 or TRBV12-4 with TRBJ1-6; D call uncertain. The CDR3 runs to 16 residues. V was pared by 6 bases and J by 6 bases, with 18 bases between. CDR3 bases: TGTGCCAGCAGCCTTAGGGCCCCTGCGCGTAATTCACCCCTCCACTTT. It yields the protein CASSLRAPARNSPLHF.

V and J are TRBV10-3 and TRBJ2-1; 9 positions agree with TRBD2. Germline V gene data show CDR1 as ENHRY and CDR2 as SYGVKD. The CDR3 has 15 amino acids. The trim removed 6 bases at V and 12 bases at J, leaving 15 bases unmatched. The CDR3 coding sequence is TGTGCCATCAGCGGGAGCGGGGGGCCGCAAGTGGGGCAGTTCTTC. Its translation: CAISGSGGPQVGQFF.

This clonotype showed up just a few times. This rearrangement joins TRBV20-1 to TRBJ2-7; TRBD1 agrees at 9 bases. The J call is doubtful: the DNA matches TRBJ2-5 better. Looked up from germline, CDR1 is DFQATT and CDR2 is SNEGSKA (reference sequence). This CDR3 contains 14 residues. The CDR3 loop is CSANNRGRRETQYF. For the CDR3, the DNA is TGCAGTGCCAATAACAGGGGGCGACGAGAGACCCAGTACTTC.